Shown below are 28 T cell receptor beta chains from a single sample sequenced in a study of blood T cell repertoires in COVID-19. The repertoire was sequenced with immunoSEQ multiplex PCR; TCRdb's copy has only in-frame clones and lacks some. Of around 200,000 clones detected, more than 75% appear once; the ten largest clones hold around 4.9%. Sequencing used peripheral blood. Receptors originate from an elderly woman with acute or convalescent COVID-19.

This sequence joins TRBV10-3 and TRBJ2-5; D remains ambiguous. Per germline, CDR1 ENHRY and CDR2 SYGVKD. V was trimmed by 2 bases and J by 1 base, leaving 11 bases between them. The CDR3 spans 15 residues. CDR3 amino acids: CAISEARGIQETQYF. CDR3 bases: TGTGCCATCAGTGAGGCTCGCGGAATCCAAGAGACCCAGTACTTC.

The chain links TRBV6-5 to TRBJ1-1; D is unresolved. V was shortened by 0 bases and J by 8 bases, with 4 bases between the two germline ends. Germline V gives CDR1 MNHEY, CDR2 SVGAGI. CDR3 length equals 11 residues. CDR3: CASSYSQEAFF. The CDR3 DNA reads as TGTGCCAGCAGTTACTCCCAAGAAGCTTTCTTT.

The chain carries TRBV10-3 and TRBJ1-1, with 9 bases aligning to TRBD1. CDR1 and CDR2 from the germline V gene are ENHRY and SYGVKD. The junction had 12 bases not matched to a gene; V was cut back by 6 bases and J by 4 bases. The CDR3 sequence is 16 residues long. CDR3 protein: CAIRLTGGSLGTEAFF. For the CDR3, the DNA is TGTGCCATCAGGTTGACAGGGGGTAGTTTGGGCACTGAAGCTTTCTTT.

In DNA, the CDR3 is TGTGCCAGCTCAGGGAGTTTCGTGAATGAGCAGTACTTC. The encoded protein is CASSGSFVNEQYF. The rearrangement uses TRBV18 and TRBJ2-7; weak D call: TRBD2 (5 bases). CDR1 is KGHSH, CDR2 LQKENI, per germline. The CDR3 runs 13 residues. Trimming shortened V by 5 bases and J by 7 bases, and 15 bases separated the two germline ends.

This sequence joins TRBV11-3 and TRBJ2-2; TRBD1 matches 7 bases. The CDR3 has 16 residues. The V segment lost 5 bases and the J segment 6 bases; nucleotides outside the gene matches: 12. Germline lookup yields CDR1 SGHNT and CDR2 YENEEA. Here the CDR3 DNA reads TGTGCCAGCAGCCCACGACAGGGTTCGGAATCCGGGGAGCTGTTTTTT. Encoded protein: CASSPRQGSESGELFF.

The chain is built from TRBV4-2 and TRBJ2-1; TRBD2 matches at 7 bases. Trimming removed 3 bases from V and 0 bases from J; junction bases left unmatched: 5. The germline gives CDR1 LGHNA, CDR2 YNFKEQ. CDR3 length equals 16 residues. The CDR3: CASSQEAGNSYNEQFF. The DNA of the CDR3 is TGTGCCAGCAGCCAGGAAGCGGGAAACTCCTACAATGAGCAGTTCTTC.

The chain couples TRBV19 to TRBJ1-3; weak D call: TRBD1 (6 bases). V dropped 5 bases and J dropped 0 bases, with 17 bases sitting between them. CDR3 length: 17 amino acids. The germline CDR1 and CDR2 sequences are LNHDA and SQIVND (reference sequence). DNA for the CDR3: TGTGCCAGTAGTCCTTTGACAGGCGTGAGCTCTGGAAACACCATATATTTT. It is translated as CASSPLTGVSSGNTIYF.

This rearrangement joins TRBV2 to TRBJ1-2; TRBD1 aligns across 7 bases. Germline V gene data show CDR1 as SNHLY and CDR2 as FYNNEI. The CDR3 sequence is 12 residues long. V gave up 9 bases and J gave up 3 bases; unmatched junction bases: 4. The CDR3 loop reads CARKTGYYGYTF. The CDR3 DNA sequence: TGTGCCAGGAAGACAGGGTACTATGGCTACACCTTC.

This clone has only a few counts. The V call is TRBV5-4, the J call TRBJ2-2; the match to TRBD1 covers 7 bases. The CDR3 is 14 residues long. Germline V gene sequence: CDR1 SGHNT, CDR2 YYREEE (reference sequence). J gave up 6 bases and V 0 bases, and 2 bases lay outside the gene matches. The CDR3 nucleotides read TGTGCCAGCAGCTTGGGGGGACAGCCCGGGGAGCTGTTTTTT. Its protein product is CASSLGGQPGELFF.

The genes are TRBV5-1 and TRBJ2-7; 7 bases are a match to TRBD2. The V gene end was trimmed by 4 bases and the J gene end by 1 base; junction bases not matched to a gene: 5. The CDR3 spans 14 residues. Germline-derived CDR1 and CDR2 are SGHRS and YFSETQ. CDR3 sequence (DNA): TGCGCCAGCAGCAGGGAGGGGTCTTCCTACGAGCAGTACTTC. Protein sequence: CASSREGSSYEQYF.

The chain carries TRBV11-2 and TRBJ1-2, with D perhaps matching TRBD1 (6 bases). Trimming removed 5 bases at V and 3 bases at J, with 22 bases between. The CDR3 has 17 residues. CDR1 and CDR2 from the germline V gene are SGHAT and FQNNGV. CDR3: CASSGQWGGGFDYGYTF. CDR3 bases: TGTGCCAGCAGCGGGCAGTGGGGAGGGGGTTTTGACTATGGCTACACCTTC.

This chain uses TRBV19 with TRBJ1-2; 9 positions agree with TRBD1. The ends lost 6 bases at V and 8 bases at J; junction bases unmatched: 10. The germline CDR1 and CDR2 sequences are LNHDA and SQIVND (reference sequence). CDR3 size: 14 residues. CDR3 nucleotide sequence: TGTGCCAGTAGAACACAGGGGGCAGGCTACGGCTACACCTTC. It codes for CASRTQGAGYGYTF.

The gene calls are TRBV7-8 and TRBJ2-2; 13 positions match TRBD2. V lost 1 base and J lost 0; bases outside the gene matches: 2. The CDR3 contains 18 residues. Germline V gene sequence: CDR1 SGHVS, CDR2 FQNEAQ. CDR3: CASSLGLAGGSNTGELFF. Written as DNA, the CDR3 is TGTGCCAGCAGCTTAGGACTAGCGGGAGGATCGAACACCGGGGAGCTGTTTTTT.

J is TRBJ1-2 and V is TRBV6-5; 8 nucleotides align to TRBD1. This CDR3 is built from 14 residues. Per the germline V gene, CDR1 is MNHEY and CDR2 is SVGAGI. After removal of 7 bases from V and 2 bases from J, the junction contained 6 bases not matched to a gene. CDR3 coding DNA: TGTGCCAGCAAGAGGGACAGGAAGAACTATGGCTACACCTTC. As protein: CASKRDRKNYGYTF.

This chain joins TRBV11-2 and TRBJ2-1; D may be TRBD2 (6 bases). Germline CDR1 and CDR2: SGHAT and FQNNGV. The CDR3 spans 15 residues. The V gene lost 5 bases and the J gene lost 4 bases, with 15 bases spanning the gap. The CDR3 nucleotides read TGTGCCAGCAGCCTAGGAAGACTAGATTACAATGAGCAGTTCTTC. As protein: CASSLGRLDYNEQFF.

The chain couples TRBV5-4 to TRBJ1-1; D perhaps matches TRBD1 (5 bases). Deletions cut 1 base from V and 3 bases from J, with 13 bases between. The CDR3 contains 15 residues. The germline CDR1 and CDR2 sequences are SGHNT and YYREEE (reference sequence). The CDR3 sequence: CASSLIAGLYTEAFF. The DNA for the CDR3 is TGTGCCAGCAGCTTGATAGCAGGGCTTTACACTGAAGCTTTCTTT.

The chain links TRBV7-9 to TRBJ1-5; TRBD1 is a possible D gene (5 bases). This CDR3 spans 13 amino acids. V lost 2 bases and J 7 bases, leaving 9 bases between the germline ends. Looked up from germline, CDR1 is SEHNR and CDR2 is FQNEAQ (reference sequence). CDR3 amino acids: CASSLLSGQPQHF. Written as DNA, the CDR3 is TGTGCCAGCAGCTTATTATCAGGGCAGCCCCAGCATTTT.

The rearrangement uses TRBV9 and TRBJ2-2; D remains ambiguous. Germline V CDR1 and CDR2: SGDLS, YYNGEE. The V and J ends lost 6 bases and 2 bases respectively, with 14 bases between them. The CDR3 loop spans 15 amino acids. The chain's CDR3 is CASTTASGNTGELFF. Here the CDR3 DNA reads TGTGCCAGCACAACCGCTTCAGGAAACACCGGGGAGCTGTTTTTT.

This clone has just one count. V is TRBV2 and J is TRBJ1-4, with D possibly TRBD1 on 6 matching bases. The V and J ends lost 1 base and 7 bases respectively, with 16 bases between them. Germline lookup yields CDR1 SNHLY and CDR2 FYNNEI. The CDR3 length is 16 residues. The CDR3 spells CASSEVPTGWGEKLFF. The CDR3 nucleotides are TGTGCCAGCAGTGAAGTCCCCACAGGGTGGGGTGAAAAACTGTTTTTT.

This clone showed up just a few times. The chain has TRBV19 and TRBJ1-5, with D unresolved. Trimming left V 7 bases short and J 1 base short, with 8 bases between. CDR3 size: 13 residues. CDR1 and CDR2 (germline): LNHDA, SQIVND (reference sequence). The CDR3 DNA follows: TGTGCCAGTAATTTTGCGAGCAATCAGCCCCAGCATTTT. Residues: CASNFASNQPQHF.

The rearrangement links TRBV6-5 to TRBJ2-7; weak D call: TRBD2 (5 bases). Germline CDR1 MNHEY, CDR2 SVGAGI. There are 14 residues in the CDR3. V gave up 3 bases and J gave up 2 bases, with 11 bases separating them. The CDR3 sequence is CASSYSRGTYEQYF. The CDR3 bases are TGTGCCAGCAGTTATAGCCGGGGAACCTACGAGCAGTACTTC.

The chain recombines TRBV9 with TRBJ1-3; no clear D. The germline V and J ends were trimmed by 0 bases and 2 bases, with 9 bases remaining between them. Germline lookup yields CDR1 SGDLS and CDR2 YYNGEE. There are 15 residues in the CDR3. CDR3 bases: TGTGCCAGCAGCGTAGGGGCTCAGACTGGAAACACCATATATTTT. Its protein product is CASSVGAQTGNTIYF.

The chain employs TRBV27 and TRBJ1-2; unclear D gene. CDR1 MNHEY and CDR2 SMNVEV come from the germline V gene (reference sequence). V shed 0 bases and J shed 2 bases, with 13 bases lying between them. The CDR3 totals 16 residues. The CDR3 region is CASSLSRGFANYGYTF. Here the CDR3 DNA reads TGTGCCAGCAGTTTATCGCGGGGATTTGCGAACTATGGCTACACCTTC.

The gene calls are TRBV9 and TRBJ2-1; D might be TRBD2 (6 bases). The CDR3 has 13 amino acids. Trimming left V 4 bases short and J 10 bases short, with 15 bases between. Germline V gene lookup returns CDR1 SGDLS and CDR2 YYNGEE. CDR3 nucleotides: TGTGCCAGCAGCCTAATACTCAGCGGGGAGCAGTTCTTC. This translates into CASSLILSGEQFF.

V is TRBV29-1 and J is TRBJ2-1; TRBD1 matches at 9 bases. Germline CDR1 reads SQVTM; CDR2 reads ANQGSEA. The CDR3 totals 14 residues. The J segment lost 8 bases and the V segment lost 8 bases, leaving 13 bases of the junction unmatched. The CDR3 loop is CSIIGTGSTYEQFF. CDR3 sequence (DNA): TGCAGCATCATAGGGACAGGGTCCACCTATGAGCAGTTCTTC.

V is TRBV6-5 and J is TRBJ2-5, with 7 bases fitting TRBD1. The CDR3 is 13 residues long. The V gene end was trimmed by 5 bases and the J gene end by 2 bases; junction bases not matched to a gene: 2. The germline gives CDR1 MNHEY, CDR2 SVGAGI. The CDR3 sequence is CASSRQGQETQYF. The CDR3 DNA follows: TGTGCCAGCAGTCGACAGGGTCAAGAGACCCAGTACTTC.

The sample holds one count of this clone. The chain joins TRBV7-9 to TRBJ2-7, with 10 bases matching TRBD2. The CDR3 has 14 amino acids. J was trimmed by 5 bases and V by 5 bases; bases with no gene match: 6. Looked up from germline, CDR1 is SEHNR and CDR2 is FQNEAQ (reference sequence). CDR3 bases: TGTGCCAGCAGCCTCACTAGCGGGATAGACGAGCAGTACTTC. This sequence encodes CASSLTSGIDEQYF. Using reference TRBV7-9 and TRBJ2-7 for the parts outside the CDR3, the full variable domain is DTGVSQNPRHKITKRGQNVTFRCDPISEHNRLYWYRQTLGQGPEFLTYFQNEAQLEKSRLLSDRFSAERPKGSFSTLEIQRTEQGDSAMYLCASSLTSGIDEQYFGPGTRLTVT.

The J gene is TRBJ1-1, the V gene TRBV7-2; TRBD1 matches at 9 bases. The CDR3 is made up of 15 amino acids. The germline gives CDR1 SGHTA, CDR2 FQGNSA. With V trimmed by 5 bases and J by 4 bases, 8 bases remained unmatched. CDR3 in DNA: TGTGCCAGCAGCGGGCGGACAGGGGAGGGCACTGAAGCTTTCTTT. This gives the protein CASSGRTGEGTEAFF. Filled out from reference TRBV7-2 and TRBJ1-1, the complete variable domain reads GAGVSQSPSNKVTEKGKDVELRCDPISGHTALYWYRQSLGQGLEFLIYFQGNSAPDKSGLPSDRFSAERTGGSVSTLTIQRTQQEDSAVYLCASSGRTGEGTEAFFGQGTRLTVV.